A single sample is the source of the 5 T cell receptor beta chains below, sequenced in a study of blood T cell repertoires in COVID-19. Data came from immunoSEQ multiplex PCR; TCRdb stores just in-frame clones and leaves some out. Seen here are about 150,000 clones, around 87% observed once, and the top ten hold around 8.6%. The sequenced material came from peripheral blood. Receptors originate from a woman aged 45-60 years with active or convalescent COVID-19.

The V and J genes are TRBV7-2 and TRBJ2-1; a weak D match, TRBD1 (5 bases). The germline V gene encodes CDR1 SGHTA and CDR2 FQGNSA. The length of the CDR3 is 16 residues. Trimming took 5 bases from V and 1 from J, leaving 15 bases between them. The CDR3 loop reads CASSPDRQMSYNEQFF. CDR3 DNA: TGTGCCAGCAGCCCCGATAGACAGATGTCCTACAATGAGCAGTTCTTC.

The V gene is TRBV3-1 (or the pseudogene TRBV3-2), the J gene TRBJ2-4, with D perhaps TRBD1 (5 bases). The germline gives CDR1 LGHDT, CDR2 YNNKEL (reference sequence). V was cut by 1 base and J by 5 bases, with 12 bases left in between. CDR3 length: 15 amino acids. The CDR3 bases are TGTGCCAGCAGCCAAGTCAGGGCCGCACAAAACATTCAGTACTTC. Translating it yields CASSQVRAAQNIQYF.

This clone was seen a single time. The V call is TRBV6-4, the J call TRBJ2-1, with TRBD1 identical over 7 bases. With V trimmed by 6 bases and J by 0 bases, 5 bases remained unmatched. The CDR3 totals 15 residues. In germline, CDR1 is MRHNA, CDR2 SNTAGT. Here the CDR3 DNA reads TGTGCCAGCAGGGAACAGGGGTTCTCCTACAATGAGCAGTTCTTC. Translated, it gives CASREQGFSYNEQFF.

V usage is TRBV4-3 and J usage is TRBJ1-1; TRBD1 agrees at 9 bases. This CDR3 comprises 16 residues. Per the germline V gene, CDR1 is LGHNA and CDR2 is YSLEER. V lost 0 bases and J lost 7; bases outside the gene matches: 9. The CDR3 protein is CASSQDRTGGVGEAFF. The CDR3 DNA is TGCGCCAGCAGCCAAGATAGAACAGGGGGCGTTGGTGAAGCTTTCTTT.

The chain uses TRBV12-5 and TRBJ2-2; D not resolved. This CDR3 has 14 amino acids. V was trimmed by 6 bases and J by 11 bases, leaving 19 bases between them. Per germline, CDR1 LGHNT and CDR2 FRNRAP. CDR3: CASGPPTSISELFF. The CDR3 bases are TGTGCTAGTGGGCCGCCAACAAGTATCAGTGAGCTGTTTTTT.